A single sample is the source of the 12 T cell receptor beta chains below, sequenced in a study of human T cells and chemical hapten exposure. Blood, whole and unfractionated, served as the source for total RNA extraction. TCRdb reprocessed the 5' RACE reads via MiXCR and lists one record per CDR3 protein. Of 110,000 or so distinct CDR3 sequences in the sample, 15% to 20% were seen once. These receptors were obtained from a human donor in good health.

This sequence joins TRBV3-1 and TRBJ1-1; tentative D call: TRBD1 (5 bases). This CDR3 contains 14 residues. CDR1 is LGHDT and CDR2 is YNNKEL in the germline V gene (reference sequence). Deletions cut 4 bases from V and 4 bases from J, with 13 bases between. The CDR3 DNA is TGTGCCAGCAGCCCCCTGGGGGGTCGCACTGAAGCTTTCTTT. Translating it yields CASSPLGGRTEAFF.

This clonotype was seen more than once but under ten times. This sequence joins TRBV18 and TRBJ1-2; no definite D call. The ends were cut back, 2 bases at V and 0 bases at J, with 13 bases in the middle. The CDR3 has 16 residues. Germline loops: CDR1 KGHSH, CDR2 LQKENI. The CDR3 reads CASSPGLLLANYGYTF. CDR3 DNA sequence: TGTGCCAGCTCACCAGGGCTGTTACTAGCTAACTATGGCTACACCTTC.

In this sample, this clonotype turned up a few times. V usage is TRBV5-6 and J usage is TRBJ1-6; no firm D call. The CDR3 covers 14 residues. The germline V and J ends were trimmed by 4 bases and 10 bases, with 15 bases remaining between them. Germline CDR1 and CDR2: SGHDT and YYEEEE. DNA of the CDR3: TGTGCCAGCAGCCGTGCGAGAAAAGGGTCACCCCTCCACTTT. Protein sequence: CASSRARKGSPLHF.

About this clonotype itself: Germline and junction disagree at one end, which may indicate a read error. The chain joins TRBV5-1 to TRBJ2-4, with D hard to call. This CDR3 is built from 14 residues. CDR1 is SGHRS and CDR2 is YFSETQ in the germline V gene. Written as DNA, the CDR3 is TGCGCCAGCAGCTTGGTGGCAGCCAGAAACATTCAGTACTTC. As protein: CASSLVAARNIQYF.

The chain links TRBV5-1 to TRBJ2-1; 12 bases are shared with TRBD2. From germline, CDR1 is SGHRS and CDR2 YFSETQ. The CDR3 covers 16 residues. V was pared by 3 bases and J by 4 bases, with 5 bases of the junction left unmatched. CDR3 DNA sequence: TGCGCCAGCAGCTCAACTAGCGGGAGGTGGTACAATGAGCAGTTCTTC. Protein: CASSSTSGRWYNEQFF. Full variable domain (outside the CDR3, taken from reference TRBV5-1 and TRBJ2-1): KAGVTQTPRYLIKTRGQQVTLSCSPISGHRSVSWYQQTPGQGLQFLFEYFSETQRNKGNFPGRFSGRQFSNSRSEMNVSTLELGDSALYLCASSSTSGRWYNEQFFGPGTRLTVL.

The genes are TRBV18 and TRBJ2-5; D is uncertain. CDR1 is KGHSH and CDR2 is LQKENI in the germline V gene. Trimming shortened V by 3 bases and J by 5 bases, and 19 bases separated the two germline ends. This CDR3 comprises 16 residues. Here the CDR3 reads CASSPQDVTSGETQYF. In DNA form, the CDR3 reads TGTGCCAGCTCACCCCAGGACGTGACAAGTGGCGAGACCCAGTACTTC. Variable domain in full (rest from reference TRBV18 and TRBJ2-5): NAGVMQNPRHLVRRRGQEARLRCSPMKGHSHVYWYRQLPEEGLKFMVYLQKENIIDESGMPKERFSAEFPKEGPSILRIQQVVRGDSAAYFCASSPQDVTSGETQYFGPGTRLLVL.

At least ten counts were recorded for this clonotype. The genes are TRBV27 and TRBJ2-5, with TRBD1 as a possible D gene (6 bases). V lost 4 bases, J lost 2 bases, and 14 bases lay in between. This CDR3 has 15 amino acids. Germline CDR1 MNHEY, CDR2 SMNVEV (reference sequence). The CDR3 protein is CASSSYRVGQETQYF. DNA for the CDR3: TGTGCCAGCAGTTCCTACAGGGTAGGACAAGAGACCCAGTACTTC.

This clonotype was detected ten times or more. The chain links TRBV9 to TRBJ2-5; the D is unclear. V shed 0 bases and J shed 4 bases, with 7 bases lying between them. The CDR3 is made up of 13 amino acids. Per the germline V gene, CDR1 is SGDLS and CDR2 is YYNGEE. In DNA form, the CDR3 reads TGTGCCAGCAGCGTAGGCCCGGGAGAGACCCAGTACTTC. Its translation: CASSVGPGETQYF.

The table lists this clonotype with a few counts. The chain links TRBV20-1 to TRBJ1-6; 9 bases fit TRBD1. Germline V gene data show CDR1 as DFQATT and CDR2 as SNEGSKA (reference sequence). The CDR3 totals 16 residues. V trimming: 3 bases; J trimming: 5 bases; junction bases outside the gene matches: 8. CDR3 amino acids: CSASGDRVGNNSPLHF. The CDR3 bases are TGCAGTGCTAGTGGGGACAGGGTCGGCAATAATTCACCCCTCCACTTT.

This chain joins TRBV7-3 and TRBJ2-5; 7 bases are a match to TRBD2. The germline CDR1 and CDR2 sequences are SGHTA and FQGTGA. This CDR3 comprises 16 residues. The trim removed 5 bases at V and 5 bases at J, leaving 14 bases unmatched. The CDR3 DNA sequence: TGTGCCAGCAGCCCTAGTGGGAGGGGATCTGTGGAGACCCAGTACTTC. Residues: CASSPSGRGSVETQYF.

The rearrangement uses TRBV3-1 and TRBJ2-3; 11 nucleotides match TRBD2. Germline assignment: CDR1 LGHDT and CDR2 YNNKEL (reference sequence). Trimming at V came to 4 bases and at J to 2 bases, leaving 11 bases not matched to a gene. The CDR3 totals 18 residues. CDR3 coding DNA: TGTGCCAGCAGCCCTATCCTAGCGGGAGGCATATTCACAGATACGCAGTATTTT. Amino acid sequence: CASSPILAGGIFTDTQYF.

The CDR3 region has the DNA TGTGCCAGCAGCCAACCGACAGGCTTCTATAATTCACCCCTCCACTTT. Residues: CASSQPTGFYNSPLHF. The V and J genes are TRBV3-1 and TRBJ1-6, with D perhaps matching TRBD1 (6 bases). Germline CDR1 LGHDT, CDR2 YNNKEL (reference sequence). CDR3 length: 16 amino acids. Trimming pared 2 bases from V and 3 bases from J, leaving 11 bases between.